This T cell receptor beta chain was captured in a study of T cell changes during pregnancy in multiple sclerosis. A few counts support this clone. TCRdb keeps only in-frame clones here, not all; method: immunoSEQ multiplex PCR. The top ten hold under 1.5% of the sample, which has about 59,000 clones, under 95% seen once. The sample consisted of peripheral blood, taken in the second trimester of pregnancy. This receptor was identified in a female donor with multiple sclerosis, enrolled in a pregnancy study.

In nucleotides, the CDR3 is TGTGCCAGCAGCGCCTTAGCGGGGATTAACAATGAGCAGTTCTTC. This sequence encodes CASSALAGINNEQFF. The chain recombines TRBV7-3 with TRBJ2-1, with 8 bases aligning to TRBD2. In germline, CDR1 is SGHTA, CDR2 FQGTGA. J was trimmed by 5 bases and V by 5 bases; bases with no gene match: 8. The CDR3 loop spans 15 amino acids.